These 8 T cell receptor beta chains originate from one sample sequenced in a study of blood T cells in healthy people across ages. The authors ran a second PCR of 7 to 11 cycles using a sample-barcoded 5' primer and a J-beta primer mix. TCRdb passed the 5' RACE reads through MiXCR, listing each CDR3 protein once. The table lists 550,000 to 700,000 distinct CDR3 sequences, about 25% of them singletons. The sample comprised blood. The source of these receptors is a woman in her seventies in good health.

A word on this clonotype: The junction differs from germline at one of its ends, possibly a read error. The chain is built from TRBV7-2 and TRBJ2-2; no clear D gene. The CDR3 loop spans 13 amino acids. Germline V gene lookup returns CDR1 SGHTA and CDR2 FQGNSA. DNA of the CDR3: TGTGCCAGCACCTTAGTACGGGCCGGGGAGCTGTTTTTT. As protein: CASTLVRAGELFF.

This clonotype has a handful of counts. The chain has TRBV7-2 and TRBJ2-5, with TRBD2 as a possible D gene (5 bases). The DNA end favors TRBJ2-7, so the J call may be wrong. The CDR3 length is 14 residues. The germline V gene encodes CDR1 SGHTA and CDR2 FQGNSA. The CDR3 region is CASSSEAVSYEQYF. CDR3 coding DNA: TGTGCCAGCAGCTCGGAGGCGGTTTCCTACGAGCAGTACTTC.

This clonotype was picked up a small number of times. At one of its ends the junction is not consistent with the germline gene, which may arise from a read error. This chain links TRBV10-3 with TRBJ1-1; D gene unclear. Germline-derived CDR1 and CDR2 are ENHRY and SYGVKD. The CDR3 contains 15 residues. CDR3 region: CATSERSSMNTEAFF. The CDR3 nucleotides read TGTGCCACCAGTGAGAGGAGCAGCATGAACACTGAAGCTTTCTTT.

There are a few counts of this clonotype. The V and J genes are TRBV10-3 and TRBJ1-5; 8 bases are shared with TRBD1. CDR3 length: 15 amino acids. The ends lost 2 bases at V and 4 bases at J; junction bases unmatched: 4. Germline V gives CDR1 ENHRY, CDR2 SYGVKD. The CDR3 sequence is CAISETGQGNQPQHF. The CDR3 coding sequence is TGTGCCATCAGTGAGACAGGACAGGGAAATCAGCCCCAGCATTTT.

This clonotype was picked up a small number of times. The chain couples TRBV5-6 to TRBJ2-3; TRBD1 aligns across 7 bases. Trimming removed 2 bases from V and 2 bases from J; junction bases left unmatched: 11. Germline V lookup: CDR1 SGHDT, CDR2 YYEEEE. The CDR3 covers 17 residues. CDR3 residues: CASSFAGGDTSTDTQYF. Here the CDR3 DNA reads TGTGCCAGCAGCTTTGCAGGGGGTGATACCTCCACAGATACGCAGTATTTT. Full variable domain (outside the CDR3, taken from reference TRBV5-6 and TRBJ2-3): DAGVTQSPTHLIKTRGQQVTLRCSPKSGHDTVSWYQQALGQGPQFIFQYYEEEERQRGNFPDRFSGHQFPNYSSELNVNALLLGDSALYLCASSFAGGDTSTDTQYFGPGTRLTVL.

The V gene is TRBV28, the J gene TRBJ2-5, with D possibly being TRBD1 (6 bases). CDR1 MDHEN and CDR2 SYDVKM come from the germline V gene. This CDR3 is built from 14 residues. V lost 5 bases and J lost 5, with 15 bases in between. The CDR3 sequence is CASSRGWGQETQYF. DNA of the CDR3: TGTGCCAGCAGTCGTGGCTGGGGGCAGGAGACCCAGTACTTC.

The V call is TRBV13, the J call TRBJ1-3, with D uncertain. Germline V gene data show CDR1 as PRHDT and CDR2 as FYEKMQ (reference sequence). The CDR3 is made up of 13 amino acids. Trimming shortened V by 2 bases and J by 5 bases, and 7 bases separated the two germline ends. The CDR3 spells CASSLSQRNTIYF. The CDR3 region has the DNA TGTGCCAGCAGCTTATCCCAGAGAAACACCATATATTTT.

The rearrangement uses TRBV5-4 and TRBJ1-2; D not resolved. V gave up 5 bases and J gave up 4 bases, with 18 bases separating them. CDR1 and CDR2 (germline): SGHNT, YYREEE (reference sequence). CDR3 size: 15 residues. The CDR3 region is CASRPSADGFYGYTF. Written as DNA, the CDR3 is TGTGCCAGCAGGCCATCAGCAGACGGATTCTATGGCTACACCTTC.